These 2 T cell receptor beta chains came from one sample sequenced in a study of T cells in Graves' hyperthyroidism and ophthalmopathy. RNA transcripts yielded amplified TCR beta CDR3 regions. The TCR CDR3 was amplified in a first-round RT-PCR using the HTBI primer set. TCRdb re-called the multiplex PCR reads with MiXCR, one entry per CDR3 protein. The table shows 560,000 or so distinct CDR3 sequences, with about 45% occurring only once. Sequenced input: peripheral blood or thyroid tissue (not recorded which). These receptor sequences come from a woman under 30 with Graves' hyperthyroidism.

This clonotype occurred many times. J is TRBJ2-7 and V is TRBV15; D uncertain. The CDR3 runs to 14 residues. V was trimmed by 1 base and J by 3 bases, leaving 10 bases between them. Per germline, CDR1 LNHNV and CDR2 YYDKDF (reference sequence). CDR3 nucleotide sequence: TGTGCCACCAGCAGAGGGGTAGGGCGCTACGAGCAGTACTTC. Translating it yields CATSRGVGRYEQYF.

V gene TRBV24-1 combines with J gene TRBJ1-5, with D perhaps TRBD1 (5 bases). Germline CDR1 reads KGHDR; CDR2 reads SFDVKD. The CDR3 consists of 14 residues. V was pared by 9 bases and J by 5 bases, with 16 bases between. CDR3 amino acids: CATSRAYSDQPQHF. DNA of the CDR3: TGTGCCACCTCCAGGGCCTACAGTGATCAGCCCCAGCATTTT.